The 9 T cell receptor beta chains in this list originate from one sample, sequenced in a study of shared clonotypes between healthy human individuals. Here immunoSEQ multiplex PCR was the method, and the copy in TCRdb shows in-frame clones only, minus some. The sample contains about 2.4 million clones, more than 80% of which appear only once. Sequenced input: naive CD4+ T cells sorted from blood. Subset reported: CD45RA+ positively selected. These TCRs come from a man younger than 30 in good health.

A remark on this clone: Other DNA sequences within the sample encode an identical CDR3. The CDR3 sequence is CASSLAGLSTDTQYF. Here the CDR3 DNA reads TGTGCCAGCAGCTTAGCGGGGCTTAGCACAGATACGCAGTATTTT. This chain links TRBV7-2 with TRBJ2-3; weak D call: TRBD1 (5 bases). V lost 0 bases and J lost 0, with 7 bases in between. Germline lookup yields CDR1 SGHTA and CDR2 FQGNSA. The CDR3 has 15 residues.

This clone was found a few times. V gene TRBV6-6 combines with J gene TRBJ1-2, with TRBD1 matching over 9 bases. The V gene's germline CDR1 is MNHNY and CDR2 SVGAGI (reference sequence). Trimming took 4 bases from V and 6 from J; bases not matched to a gene: 9. This CDR3 is built from 15 residues. The chain's CDR3 is CASSSQGQGENGYTF. As DNA, the CDR3 is TGTGCCAGCAGTTCCCAGGGACAGGGAGAGAATGGCTACACCTTC.

The chain links TRBV6-1 to TRBJ1-3; a possible D gene is TRBD1 (6 bases). CDR1 MNHNS and CDR2 SASEGT come from the germline V gene. The CDR3 length is 15 residues. V lost 6 bases, J lost 0 bases, and 12 bases lay in between. CDR3 DNA sequence: TGTGCCAGCAGCGACAGGTCCCACTCTGGAAACACCATATATTTT. Protein product: CASSDRSHSGNTIYF.

The chain recombines TRBV11-2 with TRBJ2-5, with 9 bases aligning to TRBD2. The CDR3 contains 15 residues. V trimming: 4 bases; J trimming: 4 bases; junction bases outside the gene matches: 7. Per germline, CDR1 SGHAT and CDR2 FQNNGV. The CDR3 DNA sequence: TGTGCCAGCAGCTCATCAGGGACTAGCATAGAGACCCAGTACTTC. Its translation is CASSSSGTSIETQYF.

The chain is built from TRBV11-3 and TRBJ2-5, with TRBD2 matching over 12 bases. The CDR3 is 16 amino acids. CDR1 and CDR2 (germline): SGHNT, YENEEA. Trimming took 5 bases from V and 5 from J; bases not matched to a gene: 9. The chain's CDR3 is CASSHRLAGVIETQYF. CDR3 nucleotide sequence: TGTGCCAGCAGCCACCGACTAGCGGGAGTGATCGAGACCCAGTACTTC.

The chain joins TRBV18 to TRBJ2-7; D gene uncertain. The germline V gene has CDR1 KGHSH and CDR2 LQKENI. This CDR3 spans 14 amino acids. The V end was cut by 1 base, the J end by 0 bases, with 7 bases between. The CDR3 loop reads CASSPRSSSYEQYF. The CDR3 DNA reads as TGTGCCAGCTCACCACGCAGTAGCTCCTACGAGCAGTACTTC.

The chain employs TRBV14 and TRBJ1-2; 7 bases are shared with TRBD1. The CDR3 spans 15 residues. Trimming cost V 3 bases and J 4 bases; bases outside gene matches: 8. The V gene's germline CDR1 is SGHDN and CDR2 FVKESK. The CDR3 here is CASSHLRDRLYGYTF. In nucleotides, the CDR3 is TGTGCCAGCAGCCACTTACGGGACAGACTCTATGGCTACACCTTC. Full variable domain (missing parts from reference TRBV14 and TRBJ1-2): EAGVTQFPSHSVIEKGQTVTLRCDPISGHDNLYWYRRVMGKEIKFLLHFVKESKQDESGMPNNRFLAERTGGTYSTLKVQPAELEDSGVYFCASSHLRDRLYGYTFGSGTRLTVV.

This chain connects TRBV5-5 to TRBJ1-6, with TRBD1 identical over 9 bases. Germline lookup yields CDR1 SGHKS and CDR2 YYEKEE (reference sequence). The CDR3 sequence is 15 residues long. V was pared by 1 base and J by 10 bases, with 6 bases of the junction left unmatched. CDR3 region: CASSLSTGGQSPLHF. The CDR3 nucleotides read TGTGCCAGCAGCTTGAGTACAGGGGGCCAATCACCCCTCCACTTT.

The CDR3 bases are TGCGCCAGCAGCATCACTAGCGGGTATTACAATGAGCAGTTCTTC. Residues: CASSITSGYYNEQFF. The V and J genes are TRBV4-1 and TRBJ2-1; TRBD2 agrees at 9 bases. The trim removed 5 bases at V and 4 bases at J, leaving 6 bases unmatched. The CDR3 spans 15 residues. CDR1 is MGHRA, CDR2 YSYEKL, per germline.